The T cell receptor (beta chain) under discussion was sequenced for a study of cytomegalovirus exposure and HLA in healthy donors. This clone is a singleton in its sample. The CDR3 has 16 residues. CDR1 and CDR2 (germline): MNHEY, SVGAGI. The trim removed 2 bases at V and 0 bases at J, leaving 5 bases unmatched. The PCR had 60 Vbeta and 13 Jbeta primers. Only in-frame clones appear in the TCRdb table, and some are missing; sequencing was by immunoSEQ multiplex PCR. The data contain some 180,000 clones, around 80% of them singletons. Sequenced: PBMCs. The TCR comes from a woman aged 25 to 39 in good health and CMV-seronegative. The gene calls are TRBV6-5 and TRBJ2-7, with TRBD1 matching 9 bases. The CDR3, as DNA: TGTGCCAGCAGTTACCTCGGGACAGGGCTCTCCTACGAGCAGTACTTC. It codes for CASSYLGTGLSYEQYF.